This T cell receptor delta chain comes out of a study of γδ T cells in repeated Plasmodium falciparum infection. General study findings and limits: Compared with Australian children, Malian Vdelta2-negative repertoires seemed more clonal, less diverse, less shared.

About this clone: Its specificity is unknown. A far larger clone is one nucleotide away, so this likely arose from a read error. At the DNA level, this CDR3 is encoded by other sequences in the same sample as well.

This CDR3 spans 15 amino acids. The germline V gene encodes CDR1 TSWWSYY and CDR2 QGS. Bulk repertoires came from Vgamma9/Vdelta2+ or Vdelta2-negative gammadelta T cells flow-sorted from PBMC. Each sorted gammadelta sample had TRG and TRD chains sequenced. TCRdb reanalysed the multiplex PCR reads via CATT. This sample has around 46,000 delta-chain clones, with around 1.6% found just once. The V and J genes are TRDV1 and TRDJ1; possibly TRDD3 for D (5 bases). TCRdb gives no J gene; it was assigned here by matching the DNA to germline. The receptor was derived from a pool of human donors (malaria-infected and uninfected, not separated). Sequences were obtained from gamma-delta T cells from blood. CDR3 DNA sequence: TGTGCTCTCGGGGAACCGGACAGTAGGGCCGATAAACTCATCTTT. Translated: CALGEPDSRADKLIF.